This TCR beta chain was observed in a study of T-cell memory formation after mild COVID-19. TCRdb ran MiXCR on the 5' RACE reads and lists one entry per CDR3 protein. The data show around 200,000 distinct CDR3 sequences, around 30% seen once. The table lists this clonotype with many counts. There are 16 residues in the CDR3. J was trimmed by 4 bases and V by 5 bases; bases with no gene match: 7. CDR1 is SGHTA and CDR2 is FQGNSA in the germline V gene. The receptor was derived from an adult woman who had mild COVID-19 (a few samples of this study predate the infection). Cell type and time point are not known. Sample: PBMCs or a T cell subset sorted from them (not recorded which). The chain carries TRBV7-2 and TRBJ2-7, with TRBD2 matching 14 bases. CDR3 nucleotide sequence: TGTGCCAGCAGCCACGAGACTAGCGGGAGGGATTACGAGCAGTACTTC. This gives the protein CASSHETSGRDYEQYF.